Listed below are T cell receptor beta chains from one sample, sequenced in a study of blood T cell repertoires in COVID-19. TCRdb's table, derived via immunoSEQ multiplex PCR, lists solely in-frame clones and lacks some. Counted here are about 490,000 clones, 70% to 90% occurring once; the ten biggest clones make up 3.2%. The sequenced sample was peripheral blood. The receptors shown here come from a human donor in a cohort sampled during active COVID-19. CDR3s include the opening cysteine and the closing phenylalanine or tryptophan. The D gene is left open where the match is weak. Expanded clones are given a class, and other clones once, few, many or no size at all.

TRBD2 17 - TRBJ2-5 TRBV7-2 CASSPSGSYVGGETQYF TGTGCCAGCAGTCCTAGCGGGAGTTACGTCGGGGGAGAGACCCAGTACTTC
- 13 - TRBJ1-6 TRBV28 CASSLWENSPLHF TGTGCCAGCAGTTTATGGGAGAATTCACCCCTCCACTTT
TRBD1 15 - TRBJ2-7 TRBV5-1 CASSLGGTGVYEQYF TGCGCCAGCAGCCTAGGCGGGACAGGGGTATACGAGCAGTACTTC
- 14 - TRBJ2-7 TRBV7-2 CASSLVGYPQGQYF TGTGCCAGCAGCTTAGTAGGGTACCCTCAGGGGCAGTACTTC
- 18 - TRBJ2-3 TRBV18 CASSPPGAGSGYTDTQYF TGTGCCAGCTCACCACCAGGGGCGGGTAGCGGTTACACAGATACGCAGTATTTT
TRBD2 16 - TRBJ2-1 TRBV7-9 CASSLGGAGGINEQFF TGTGCCAGCAGCTTAGGTGGCGCGGGAGGCATCAATGAGCAGTTCTTC
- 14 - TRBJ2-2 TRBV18 CASSLLEGTGELFF TGTGCCAGCTCCCTCCTCGAGGGCACCGGGGAGCTGTTTTTT
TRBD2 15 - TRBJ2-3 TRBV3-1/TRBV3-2 CASSQASGRTDTQYF TGTGCCAGCAGCCAAGCTAGCGGGAGGACAGATACGCAGTATTTT
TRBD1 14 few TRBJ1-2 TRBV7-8 CASSSSGTGVGYTF TGTGCCAGCAGCTCCTCCGGGACAGGGGTGGGCTACACCTTC
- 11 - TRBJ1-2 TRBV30 CAWSGVLGYTF TGTGCCTGGAGTGGAGTTCTGGGCTACACCTTC
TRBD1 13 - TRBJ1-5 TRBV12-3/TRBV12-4 CASSPTGNQPQHF TGTGCCAGCAGCCCGACAGGGAATCAGCCCCAGCATTTT
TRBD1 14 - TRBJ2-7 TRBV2 CASSQGQVAYEQYF TGTGCCAGCAGCCAGGGACAGGTAGCCTACGAGCAGTACTTC
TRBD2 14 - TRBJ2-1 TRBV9 CASSPGTRGNEQFF TGTGCCAGCAGCCCCGGGACTAGAGGGAATGAGCAGTTCTTC
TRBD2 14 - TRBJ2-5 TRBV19 CASSIMAGEETQYF TGTGCCAGTAGTATTATGGCGGGAGAGGAGACCCAGTACTTC
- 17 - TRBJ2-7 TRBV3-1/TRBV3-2 CASSQDFGRRSSYEQYF TGTGCCAGCAGCCAAGATTTTGGAAGGCGGTCCTCCTACGAGCAGTACTTC
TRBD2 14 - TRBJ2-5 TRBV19 CASRLAGVGETQYF TGTGCCAGTAGACTAGCGGGAGTCGGAGAGACCCAGTACTTC
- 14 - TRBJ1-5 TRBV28 CASSFRGTYQPQHF TGTGCCAGCAGTTTTAGGGGGACCTATCAGCCCCAGCATTTT
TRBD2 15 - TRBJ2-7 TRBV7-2 CASSPGTSGAYEQYF TGTGCCAGCAGCCCAGGGACTAGCGGTGCCTACGAGCAGTACTTC
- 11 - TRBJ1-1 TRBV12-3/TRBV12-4 CASSFNNAAFF TGTGCCAGCAGTTTTAACAATGCAGCTTTCTTT
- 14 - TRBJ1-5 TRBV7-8 CASSLFRSNQPQHF TGTGCCAGCAGCTTATTCCGTAGCAATCAGCCCCAGCATTTT
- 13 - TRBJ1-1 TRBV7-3 CAAQEGPGAEAFF TGTGCCGCCCAAGAGGGGCCGGGGGCTGAAGCTTTCTTT
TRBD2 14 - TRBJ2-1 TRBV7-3 CASSLSGSGDEQFF TGTGCCAGCAGCTTAAGCGGGAGTGGCGATGAGCAGTTCTTC